This T cell receptor beta chain emerged from a study of OX40 agonist ivuxolimab in advanced cancers. Notes on the research overall: Ivuxolimab, which targeted the costimulatory receptor OX40 (CD134), was an agonistic, fully human IgG2 monoclonal antibody. Intravenous ivuxolimab was administered to patients every 2 weeks at six dose levels: 0.01, 0.1, 0.3, 1.5, 3 and 10 mg/kg. Among the approximately 50 dose-escalation patients, about 19 had hepatocellular carcinoma, roughly 15 melanoma, 9 renal cell carcinoma and 9 head and neck cancer. In the dose-escalation cohort, 82.7% of patients were male, and the mean age was roughly 60 years, with a range of roughly 23 to 85. Patients were allowed to have had prior anti-PD-1, anti-PD-L1 or anti-CTLA-4 therapy, and around 37% of the dose-escalation patients had previously received checkpoint inhibitors. Partial responses were achieved by three dose-escalation patients, of whom one had hepatocellular carcinoma and two had cutaneous melanoma. Peripheral TCRbeta sequencing aimed to test whether ivuxolimab altered TCR sequence diversity and caused clonal T-cell expansion. The paper reports the monotherapy dose-escalation portion (N = 52 patients) of the phase I ivuxolimab trial.

For sequencing of the TCRbeta CDR3 region, genomic DNA was extracted from the sorted cells. The immunoSEQ Assay was used for sequencing of TCRbeta CDR3 regions. Drawn from immuneACCESS, this table holds only the in-frame rearrangements with V and J called that TCRdb kept. Clones are partly lost; checked studies trace under half to an unresolved V gene and leave the rest unexplained. This sample comprises roughly 41,000 clones, over 75% of them detected only once. The ten most abundant clones make up more than 1.5% of the sample. The trial excluded patients who had a history of autoimmune disease or were on systemic immunosuppression. Peripheral blood for TCR sequencing was collected from all dose cohorts at baseline, on cycle 4 day 1, and on cycle 7 day 1. The samples were drawn from a first-in-human, open-label, multicenter phase I dose-escalation trial of ivuxolimab. Adults with locally advanced or metastatic head and neck squamous cell, hepatocellular, melanoma or renal cell carcinoma were enrolled in the trial. Before TCR sequencing, CD4+ T cells and CD8+ T cells from peripheral blood were sorted into separate populations.

The germline V gene (reference sequence) supplies CDR1 LNHDA and CDR2 SQIVND. Trimming removed 4 bases from V and 5 bases from J; the gene matches leave 6 bases unexplained. The CDR3 holds 15 amino acids from the cysteine to the phenylalanine. Left in the record is the CDR3 DNA by itself, 45 bases read in frame from the first base. The paper as a whole reports these results and caveats: Which antigens the clonally expanded peripheral T cells were specific for was not determined. After ivuxolimab, CD8+ T cells had more expanded clones than CD4+ T cells on average. In partial responders in the 0.1-3.0 mg/kg groups, normalized peripheral clonal expansion was found to be among the lowest, especially among CD8+ T cells. Low levels of normalized T-cell clonal expansion were also shown by some nonresponding patients. Clonal expansion of both CD4+ and CD8+ blood T cells was observed from baseline to week 6 at doses 0.1 to 3.0 mg/kg.

A word on this clone: Its antigen remains undetermined. Base qualities are not provided; no much larger clone lies one nucleotide away.

The chain is made from TRBV19 and TRBJ1-5, and 9 junctional nucleotides match TRBD1. This specimen consisted of CD4+ or CD8+ T cells sorted from blood, obtained in a trial of the OX40 agonist ivuxolimab. The clonotype originates from an adult with an advanced solid tumor such as melanoma, head and neck, liver or kidney cancer. At the DNA level, the sequence is TGTGCCAGTAGTACAACCTGGACAGGGGATCAGCCCCAGCATTTT. It encodes CASSTTWTGDQPQHF.